The source of this TCR beta chain is a study of shared clonotypes between healthy human individuals (dated by TCRdb to 2018 to 2021). About the investigation overall: A couple of women and three men aged 18 to 49 years were included in the cohort. To estimate repertoire size and how much clonotypes are shared between individuals, the study performed deep sequencing of blood TCR repertoires from roughly five healthy adults. Libraries were prepared and TCR repertoires were sequenced by different laboratories using diverse techniques, in order to increase sequencing depth and limit assay-specific biases. Per donor, three plates each were used for CD4 naive and CD4 memory, two for CD8 naive, and one for CD8 memory. Between about 0.8 and 8.9 billion PBMCs per donor were obtained by leukapheresis. The full study reports these points: Pairwise subsampling indicated that sequencing depth was expected to affect the degree of clonotype sharing among donors. Only blood was sampled, and tissue TCR repertoires likely differ from those in blood. Because the study included a small number of donors, the genetic and exposure-history diversity represented was limited. Naive subsets generally had larger estimated clonotype richness than memory subsets. About 5% of naive CD4, roughly 3.5% of naive CD8, 2.3% of memory CD4, and around 0.42% of memory CD8 clonotypes were shared across a few donors. Clonotypes shared by all four sorted-subset donors showed higher generation probabilities than non-shared clonotypes. Incomplete sequencing was indicated by rarefaction of sorted-subset datasets, despite the large sequencing depth.

From cysteine to phenylalanine, the CDR3 is 15 amino acids long. Just CDR3 DNA is preserved here, 45 bases in frame from base 1. The CDR1 and CDR2 encoded by the germline V gene (reference sequence) are SEHNR and FQNEAQ. The V and J ends are trimmed by 7 bases and 1 base, leaving 16 bases between them. The donors were healthy, HIV-negative adults who had no recently reported acute infections or vaccinations. All donors were Caucasian adults living in Nashville, Tennessee, USA. CD4+ T cells were enriched through magnetic negative selection, after which naive cells were positively selected on CD45RA and the remaining negative fraction served as the memory subset. Blood was obtained by leukapheresis, after which PBMCs were separated by Ficoll-Histopaque density gradient centrifugation and cryopreserved in liquid nitrogen vapor phase. Analytical flow cytometry was used to check the purity and quantity of every magnetically sorted T cell population. Genomic DNA was isolated from every sorted fraction and measured by UV absorbance on a Nanodrop 2000c.

TCR CDR3 regions were amplified from genomic DNA by multiplex PCR using the deep immunoSEQ assay. For each cell subset, the extracted genomic DNA was distributed evenly across all wells of several immunoSEQ 96-well plates, and each plate served as one replicate. For sorted subsets, around 0.2 ug genomic DNA, equal to about 30,000 T cell genomes, was loaded into each replicate PCR. Purified libraries were quantified with a Qubit 3.0 fluorometer, sized on a Bioanalyzer 2100, and re-quantified with the KAPA Library Quantification kit. A separate single-read 150-cycle Illumina NextSeq 550 flow cell was used to sequence each immunoSEQ 96-well plate. Processing in the source paper ran as follows. Because the immunoSEQ output held only junctional sequences and lacked quality scores, the filtering could not match the filtering applied to full-length reads. To assign V/J genes and CDR3, sequences were annotated against IMGT germline references using PyIR, a Python wrapper for IgBLAST v1.9. Reads were removed for weak V/J assignments (E-value above 1e-6), missing CDR3, stop codons, out-of-frame junctions, or ambiguous translated residues. V3J clonotypes were defined by identical inferred V gene, J gene, and CDR3 amino acid sequence. To compute the percentage overlap between repertoires, the number of shared unique clonotypes was divided by the size of the smaller repertoire. Three approaches were used to assess repertoire richness: RTK rarefaction, the Chao1 estimator, and Recon v2.1 estimates of unobserved clonotypes. OLGA was used to compute generation probabilities for all TCRbeta clonotypes that the gDNA method yielded from a few donors. TCRdb retrieved this table from immuneACCESS and kept in-frame rearrangements only. Not all clones are present; in checked studies, unresolved V genes account for under half, and no reason is known for the remainder. That table furnishes V, J and clone size, whereas the DNA furnished D and trimming. The sample table records 1.6 million or so clones; roughly 98.5% of these occur just once. The ten largest clones add up to about 0.35% of the sample.

Remarks on this clone: What this receptor recognizes is not known. Base-call qualities are not available, and no considerably larger clone is one nucleotide away.

Sample: naive CD4+ T cells sorted from blood. The cell subset or site label, as the study defines it: CD45RA+ positively selected. The TCR was taken from a man aged 25 to 45 in good health. The rearrangement combines TRBV7-9 with TRBJ1-1; the D gene is possibly TRBD1, with 6 bases matching. For the CDR3, the sequence is CASKVGGQANTEAFF. The DNA sequence is TGTGCCAGCAAGGTCGGGGGCCAGGCGAACACTGAAGCTTTCTTT.